Reported below is one TCR beta chain. A read error may explain this, as a much larger clone is one base away. TCRdb independently ran MiXCR on the 5' RACE reads; one entry per CDR3 protein. The data contain some 500,000 distinct CDR3 sequences, more than 9% of them singletons. This sample is part of a study of identical twins. The CDR3 length is 16 residues. Germline V lookup: CDR1 LGHNA, CDR2 YSLEER. This sample was also put to use in a study of yellow fever vaccine responses in identical twins.

The rearrangement uses TRBV4-3 and TRBJ2-3, with D possibly TRBD2 on 5 matching bases. This clonotype was obtained from a woman between 18 and 30 years old in good health. The sequenced material came from PBMCs. This CDR3 is CAGSQDRDPFTDTQYF. The CDR3 DNA reads TGCGCCGGCAGCCAAGACCGGGATCCCTTCACAGATACGCAGTATTTT.